The clone carrying this T cell receptor beta chain has more than one count but fewer than ten. Its target is unknown. The CDR3 runs 14 residues. Between the trimmed V and J ends, which lost 7 bases and 0 bases, there was a span of 9 bases. The data stem from a study of T-cell reconstitution after alpha-beta-depleted transplantation in children. For TCRbeta, the library was prepared with unique molecular identifiers. TCRdb recomputed calls from the PCR reads with MiXCR, one row per CDR3 protein. The sample has about a million distinct CDR3 sequences, less than 30% seen once. Study-wide points: Newly made T cells mostly supplied T-cell counts and diversity one year after transplant. Reported findings indicate that, about two months after transplant, alpha-beta T cells came from several hundred expanded clones, which were derived from non-depleted graft cells. Surviving recipient T cells and thymic progenitors accounted for the high day-60 TCRbeta diversity observed in some patients.

Sequencing used PBMCs, mostly from graft donor cells, obtained 360 days after TCRalphabeta/CD19-depleted stem cell transplant. The chain employs TRBV12-3 or TRBV12-4 and TRBJ2-2; D gene unclear. The TCR comes from a boy younger than two who had a stem cell transplant for SCID, so the T cells may come from the graft donor. CDR3 in amino acids: CASTSRPNTGELFF. As DNA, the CDR3 is TGTGCCAGCACCTCCAGGCCGAACACCGGGGAGCTGTTTTTT.